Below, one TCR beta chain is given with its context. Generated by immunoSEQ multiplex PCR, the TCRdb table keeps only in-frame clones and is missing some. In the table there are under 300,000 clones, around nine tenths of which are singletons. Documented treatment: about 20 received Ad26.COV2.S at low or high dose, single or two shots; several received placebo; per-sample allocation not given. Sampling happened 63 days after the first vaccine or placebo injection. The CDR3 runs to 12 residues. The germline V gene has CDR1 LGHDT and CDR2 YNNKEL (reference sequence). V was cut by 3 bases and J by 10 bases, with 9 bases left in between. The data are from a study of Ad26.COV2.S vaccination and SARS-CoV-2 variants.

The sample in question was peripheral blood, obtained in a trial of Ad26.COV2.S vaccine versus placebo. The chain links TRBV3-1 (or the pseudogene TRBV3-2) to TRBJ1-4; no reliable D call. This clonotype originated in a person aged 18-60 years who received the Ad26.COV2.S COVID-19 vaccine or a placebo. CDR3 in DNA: TGTGCCAGCAGCCACGGAAGAGGAAAACTGTTTTTT. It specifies CASSHGRGKLFF.